The rows below give T cell receptor beta chains drawn from one sample of a study of siplizumab effects on memory and regulatory T cells. Measured with immunoSEQ multiplex PCR; TCRdb has only the in-frame clones, and not every one. The table lists some 100,000 clones, approximately 91% of them singletons, with 0.15% in the top ten. Source material: CD4+ T cells sorted from blood. These receptors came from a human donor in good health. CDR3s include the opening cysteine and the closing phenylalanine or tryptophan.

CDR3 | J | V
CASGQPNYGYTF | TRBJ1-2 | TRBV7-3
CASSKTSVDTQYF | TRBJ2-3 | TRBV19
CASSPRDAQTEAFF | TRBJ1-1 | TRBV5-4
CASSTGSSYNSPLHF | TRBJ1-6 | TRBV5-4
CASSVGDSSSYEQYF | TRBJ2-7 | TRBV9
CASSRTGGEQYF | TRBJ2-7 | TRBV5-1
CASRRDRGPSYEQYF | TRBJ2-7 | TRBV6-5
CAWSVDRADGYTF | TRBJ1-2 | TRBV30
CASSPIASGAEDTQYF | TRBJ2-3 | TRBV5-1
CASSPRTGELFF | TRBJ2-2 | TRBV10-2
CASSLEGQIPTDTQYF | TRBJ2-3 | TRBV7-3
CASRPLTGSRTDTQYF | TRBJ2-3 | TRBV4-2
CASSLSFGGGTQPQHF | TRBJ1-5 | TRBV27
CSASKGNTIYF | TRBJ1-3 | TRBV20-1
CASSPQGNYGYTF | TRBJ1-2 | TRBV18
CASRGTGPAHNYGYTF | TRBJ1-2 | TRBV4-1
CSAEGSETQYF | TRBJ2-5 | TRBV29-1
CASSLTAGEQYF | TRBJ2-7 | TRBV7-2
CASSRGGRGQYQPQHF | TRBJ1-5 | TRBV28
CATGGGELNTEAFF | TRBJ1-1 | TRBV28
CASSAWDRRNGNTIYF | TRBJ1-3 | TRBV19
CASSLGQMRFSNQPQHF | TRBJ1-5 | TRBV5-5
CASSEASRTYEQYF | TRBJ2-7 | TRBV6-1
CASSPQGRQGGGEKLFF | TRBJ1-4 | TRBV7-2
CASSIGSRLFKETQYF | TRBJ2-5 | TRBV19
CASSLEIGRTEAFF | TRBJ1-1 | TRBV5-4
CAWSVRGETQYF | TRBJ2-5 | TRBV30
CASSSAPDTQYF | TRBJ2-3 | TRBV7-3
CASSAQGTSYEQYF | TRBJ2-7 | TRBV6-1
CASSLGPLGGTEAFF | TRBJ1-1 | TRBV7-3
CSGRTSNSPLHF | TRBJ1-6 | TRBV29-1
CASSLAGLTEAFF | TRBJ1-1 | TRBV7-9
CASRPPGPGELFF | TRBJ2-2 | TRBV6-1
CASSIPGGRYYEQYF | TRBJ2-7 | TRBV19
CASSEPWTASGNTIYF | TRBJ1-3 | TRBV6-1
CASSSHKATNEKLFF | TRBJ1-4 | TRBV7-3
CASSLLPGGGTDTQYF | TRBJ2-3 | TRBV5-1